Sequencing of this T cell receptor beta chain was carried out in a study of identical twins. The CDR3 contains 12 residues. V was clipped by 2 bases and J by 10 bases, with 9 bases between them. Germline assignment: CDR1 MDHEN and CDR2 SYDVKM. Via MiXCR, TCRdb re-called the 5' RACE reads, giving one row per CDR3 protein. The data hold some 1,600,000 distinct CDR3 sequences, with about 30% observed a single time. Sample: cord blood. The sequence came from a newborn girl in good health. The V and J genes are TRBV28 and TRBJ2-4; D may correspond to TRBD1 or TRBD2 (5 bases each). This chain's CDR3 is CASSLRGLIQYF. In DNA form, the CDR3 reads TGTGCCAGCAGTTTACGGGGCCTTATTCAGTACTTC.